This is a list of T cell receptor beta chains from one sample in a study of T-cell memory formation after mild COVID-19. MiXCR was run by TCRdb on the 5' RACE reads, yielding one entry per CDR3 protein. The sample records 530,000 or so distinct CDR3 sequences, 15% to 20% being singletons. Sequencing was carried out using PBMCs or a T cell subset sorted from them (not recorded which). Source of these receptors: an adult woman who had mild COVID-19 (a few samples of this study predate the infection). Cell type and time point are not known. Both conserved end residues are part of each CDR3. The D gene is left open where the match is weak. The listing skips clone size in some rows; elsewhere it reads once, few, many or a size class.

V gene	clone size	D gene	J gene	CDR3 DNA	CDR3 protein
TRBV12-3/TRBV12-4	.	.	TRBJ2-7	TGTGCCAGCAGCGTAAAGGGCTACGAGCAGTACTTC	CASSVKGYEQYF
TRBV6-1	many	TRBD1	TRBJ2-3	TGTGCCAGCCGTCCCGGGACAGGGTATGGGACAGATACGCAGTATTTT	CASRPGTGYGTDTQYF
TRBV15	.	.	TRBJ1-1	TGTGCCACCAGCAATTGGGGGGCTCCTGAAGCTTTCTTT	CATSNWGAPEAFF
TRBV5-1	few	TRBD2	TRBJ2-5	TGCGCCAGCAGCTTGGCTCTAGCGGGGGCAACACAAGAGACCCAGTACTTC	CASSLALAGATQETQYF
TRBV4-1	.	.	TRBJ1-3	TGCGCCAGCAGCCAAGATGACTACTCTGGAAACACCATATATTTT	CASSQDDYSGNTIYF
TRBV6-1	.	TRBD2	TRBJ2-7	TGTGCCAGCCGGCTAGCGGGACGTTACGAGCAGTACTTC	CASRLAGRYEQYF
TRBV7-9	.	TRBD2	TRBJ2-2	TGTGCCAGCACGGGGGGGACGAACACCGGGGAGCTGTTTTTT	CASTGGTNTGELFF
TRBV10-3	.	TRBD1	TRBJ1-1	TGTGCCATCAGAACCGGGACAGGAGGAGAGAGGGCTTTCTTT	CAIRTGTGGERAFF
TRBV5-1	.	.	TRBJ1-2	TGCGCCAGCAGCCCCGGATGGGGGGAGCTTGGCTACACCTTC	CASSPGWGELGYTF
TRBV3-1	.	.	TRBJ1-5	TGTGCCAGCAGCCAAGAGACGGGCAGGTATCAGCCCCAGCATTTT	CASSQETGRYQPQHF
TRBV20-1	few	.	TRBJ2-7	TGCAGTGCTAGAGATATTGGGAACTACGAGCAGTACTTC	CSARDIGNYEQYF
TRBV18	.	TRBD2	TRBJ2-1	TGTGCCAGCTCACCAGGAGGACTAGCGGGGACCTTC	CASSPGGLAGTF
TRBV7-9	.	TRBD2	TRBJ2-1	TGTGCCAGCAGTTACGGACTAGCGGGGGGTCAGCGCTCCTACAATGAGCAGTTCTTC	CASSYGLAGGQRSYNEQFF
TRBV6-4	.	.	TRBJ2-3	TGTGCCAGCGCGGAGTTTCCGGGTGCAGATACGCAGTATTTT	CASAEFPGADTQYF
TRBV12-3/TRBV12-4	.	TRBD1	TRBJ1-6	TGTGCCAGCAGTTTTTTCGGACAGGGAAACTCACCCCTCCACTTT	CASSFFGQGNSPLHF
TRBV2	.	.	TRBJ2-1	TGTGCCAGCAGGGGGGGTGGGAAGCAGTTCTTC	CASRGGGKQFF
TRBV5-1	.	TRBD1	TRBJ1-1	TGCGCCAGCTTTTGGGACAGGCTTTCGGGTGAAGCTTTCTTT	CASFWDRLSGEAFF
TRBV4-1	few	.	TRBJ1-2	TGCGCCAGCAGCCAATTCAGAAGGACAGTACTCTATGGCTACACCTTC	CASSQFRRTVLYGYTF
TRBV27	.	TRBD1	TRBJ1-1	TGTGCCAGCAGTTTATCCGGGACAGTGAACACTGAAGCTTTCTTT	CASSLSGTVNTEAFF
TRBV5-1	.	TRBD1	TRBJ2-2	TGCGCCAGCAGCTCTTATACACAGGGGTCAGCGAACACCGGGGAGCTGTTTTTT	CASSSYTQGSANTGELFF
TRBV15	.	.	TRBJ1-4	TGTGCCACCAGCAGAGCTAAGAATGGTGAAAAACTGTTTTTT	CATSRAKNGEKLFF
TRBV29-1	many	.	TRBJ2-7	TGCAGCGTTGCCCCCCGGGACAAACCAGTCGAGCAGTACTTC	CSVAPRDKPVEQYF